One sample yielded the 22 T cell receptor beta chains listed below, sequenced in a study of T cells in Graves' hyperthyroidism and ophthalmopathy. The TCR beta CDR3 regions underwent amplification using RNA transcripts as the source. TCR CDR3 underwent first-round RT-PCR with the HTBI primer set. TCRdb itself ran the multiplex PCR reads through MiXCR, one entry per CDR3 protein. The sample has hundreds of thousands of distinct CDR3 sequences, approximately 25% seen once. Source material: blood. The receptors were gathered from a young woman with Graves' ophthalmopathy.

The chain's CDR3 is CASSFAFYGYTF. The CDR3 DNA reads as TGTGCCAGCAGTTTTGCCTTCTATGGCTACACCTTC. The rearrangement links TRBV6-2 or TRBV6-3 to TRBJ1-2; D gene uncertain. The CDR3 covers 12 residues. V lost 4 bases and J lost 4, with 7 bases in between. The germline V gene encodes CDR1 MNHEY and CDR2 SVGEGT.

This clonotype was seen only a few times. The V gene is TRBV3-1, the J gene TRBJ1-1; D perhaps matches TRBD1 (5 bases). The CDR3 covers 14 residues. Trimming pared 4 bases from V and 1 base from J, leaving 10 bases between. Germline lookup yields CDR1 LGHDT and CDR2 YNNKEL (reference sequence). CDR3 DNA: TGTGCCAGCAGCCGCAGGGAACGGAACACTGAAGCTTTCTTT. As protein: CASSRRERNTEAFF. Full variable domain (outside the CDR3, taken from reference TRBV3-1 and TRBJ1-1): DTAVSQTPKYLVTQMGNDKSIKCEQNLGHDTMYWYKQDSKKFLKIMFSYNNKELIINETVPNRFSPKSPDKAHLNLHINSLELGDSAVYFCASSRRERNTEAFFGQGTRLTVV.

This clonotype has more than one count but fewer than ten. The genes are TRBV10-3 and TRBJ1-5; 9 bases fit TRBD1. Germline trimming cut 2 bases from V and 5 bases from J; bases unmatched to any gene: 4. The CDR3 is made up of 15 amino acids. Germline V CDR1 and CDR2: ENHRY, SYGVKD. Here the CDR3 DNA reads TGTGCCATCAGTGAGACAGGGGGCGACCATCAGCCCCAGCATTTT. Translation gives CAISETGGDHQPQHF.

This clonotype was detected many times. The chain uses TRBV15 and TRBJ2-7, with TRBD1 as a possible D gene (5 bases). CDR1 is LNHNV, CDR2 YYDKDF, per germline (reference sequence). The CDR3 contains 16 residues. The V and J ends lost 0 bases and 3 bases respectively, with 15 bases between them. Here the CDR3 reads CATSREGAVRSYEQYF. The DNA for the CDR3 is TGTGCCACCAGCAGAGAAGGGGCAGTGAGAAGCTACGAGCAGTACTTC.

In this sample, this clonotype turned up many times. This chain links TRBV4-3 with TRBJ2-2; 10 bases map to TRBD1. CDR1 is LGHNA, CDR2 YSLEER, per germline. V gave up 3 bases and J gave up 6 bases; unmatched junction bases: 1. The CDR3 totals 14 residues. The CDR3 protein is CASSHGTGAGELFF. The CDR3 bases are TGCGCCAGCAGCCACGGGACAGGGGCCGGGGAGCTGTTTTTT.

For this clonotype: This may be a read error, as it is one base from a much larger clone. The rearrangement links TRBV6-1 to TRBJ1-2, with D unresolved. CDR1 and CDR2 from the germline V gene are MNHNS and SASEGT. This CDR3 is built from 15 residues. The CDR3 is CTSSQGPIGNYGYTF. For the CDR3, the DNA is TGTACCAGCAGCCAAGGACCCATCGGGAACTATGGCTACACCTTC.

The rearrangement links TRBV6-2 or TRBV6-3 to TRBJ2-7, with 14 positions matching TRBD2. Germline trimming cut 6 bases from V and 0 bases from J; bases unmatched to any gene: 13. The length of the CDR3 is 19 residues. The germline V gene encodes CDR1 MNHEY and CDR2 SVGEGT. The CDR3 DNA sequence: TGTGCCAGCAGCTACGCGGGACTAGCGGGAGTGGGAGGCTCCTACGAGCAGTACTTC. This gives the protein CASSYAGLAGVGGSYEQYF.

The table lists this clonotype with many counts. This sequence joins TRBV29-1 and TRBJ1-2, with 7 nucleotides matching TRBD1. Germline assignment: CDR1 SQVTM and CDR2 ANQGSEA. J was trimmed by 2 bases and V by 4 bases; bases with no gene match: 4. The CDR3 covers 13 residues. The chain's CDR3 is CSVGQGLNYGYTF. As DNA, the CDR3 is TGCAGCGTTGGACAGGGTCTGAACTATGGCTACACCTTC.

The chain carries TRBV6-1 and TRBJ2-7, with D hard to call. The ends were cut back, 2 bases at V and 0 bases at J, with 11 bases in the middle. Germline CDR1 and CDR2: MNHNS and SASEGT. The CDR3 contains 15 residues. The CDR3 region has the DNA TGTGCCAGCAGTGAATACCTAAGTAGCTCCTACGAGCAGTACTTC. Translating gives CASSEYLSSSYEQYF.

This clonotype was observed a few times. V usage is TRBV7-2 and J usage is TRBJ2-7; 7 positions agree with TRBD1. The germline CDR1 and CDR2 sequences are SGHTA and FQGNSA. This CDR3 is 14 amino acids long. V shed 4 bases, J shed 3 bases, and the junction held 6 bases outside the gene matches. CDR3 sequence (DNA): TGTGCCAGCAGCTCCATGGGACAGAGCTACGAGCAGTACTTC. It specifies CASSSMGQSYEQYF.

The genes are TRBV24-1 and TRBJ1-2; no clear D gene. The CDR3 is made up of 16 amino acids. Germline V CDR1 and CDR2: KGHDR, SFDVKD. The ends were cut back, 3 bases at V and 3 bases at J, with 16 bases in the middle. CDR3 loop: CATSDLLRPADYGYTF. Here the CDR3 DNA reads TGTGCCACCAGTGATCTCCTGAGGCCGGCGGACTATGGCTACACCTTC.

This clonotype was seen repeatedly, ten times or more. The chain links TRBV29-1 to TRBJ2-7; 9 positions agree with TRBD2. The CDR3 consists of 13 residues. Per the germline V gene, CDR1 is SQVTM and CDR2 is ANQGSEA. Losses at the gene ends were 5 bases for V and 4 bases for J; bases not matched to a gene: 6. CDR3 in amino acids: CSVKRGDSYEQYF. In DNA, the CDR3 is TGCAGCGTTAAGCGGGGGGACTCATACGAGCAGTACTTC.

This clonotype appeared many times. V usage is TRBV6-1 and J usage is TRBJ2-2; no clear D. The germline gives CDR1 MNHNS, CDR2 SASEGT. V lost 7 bases to trimming and J lost 1 base, with 7 bases between them. CDR3 length: 13 amino acids. In DNA, the CDR3 is TGTGCCAGCACTGGGCAGAACACCGGGGAGCTGTTTTTT. Protein: CASTGQNTGELFF.

This clonotype was picked up a small number of times. This clone may be a read error of a much larger clone one base away. No conserved phenylalanine or tryptophan is present at the end of the CDR3, so a read error is the likely explanation. CDR3 sequence (DNA): TGCGCCAGCAGTGAGTTGACAGTCATATCGAGGATGGGAGAGCAGTACCTC. The encoded protein is CASSELTVISRMGEQYL. The chain links TRBV10-1 to TRBJ2-7; D may be TRBD1 (5 bases). V was shortened by 1 base and J by 7 bases, with 23 bases between the two germline ends. This CDR3 comprises 17 residues. Looked up from germline, CDR1 is WNHNN and CDR2 is SYGVQD (reference sequence).

This clonotype was seen many times. V usage is TRBV10-3 and J usage is TRBJ2-5, with 7 bases that match TRBD2. The CDR3 extends over 15 amino acids. Germline V gene data show CDR1 as ENHRY and CDR2 as SYGVKD. Unmatched junction bases numbered 8, after V lost 6 bases and J lost 1 base. The CDR3 coding sequence is TGTGCCATCAGCGTCTTGCCGGGGGGCCAAGAGACCCAGTACTTC. This encodes CAISVLPGGQETQYF.

Many counts were recorded for this clonotype. The chain combines TRBV28 with TRBJ2-7, with 8 positions matching TRBD2. The CDR3 has 17 residues. The trim removed 4 bases at V and 0 bases at J, leaving 11 bases unmatched. CDR1 is MDHEN and CDR2 is SYDVKM in the germline V gene. CDR3 DNA: TGTGCCAGCAGTTCCCCAGGACTAGCAGACTTCTCCTACGAGCAGTACTTC. It codes for CASSSPGLADFSYEQYF.

This clonotype was detected many times. The gene calls are TRBV20-1 and TRBJ2-7, with D maybe TRBD2 (6 bases). Trimming took off 3 bases at V and 7 bases at J, with 13 bases between the two ends. Germline CDR1 and CDR2: DFQATT and SNEGSKA (reference sequence). CDR3 size: 12 residues. The CDR3 here is CSASAGLREQYF. The CDR3 DNA sequence: TGCAGTGCTAGTGCGGGGCTGAGGGAGCAGTACTTC.

This clonotype was counted only a few times. V usage is TRBV12-3 or TRBV12-4 and J usage is TRBJ2-5; D is uncertain. With 7 bases removed from V and 1 base from J, the gap between germline ends came to 13 bases. CDR3 length: 14 amino acids. As DNA, the CDR3 is TGTGCCAGCACCGAATCCACCGGCCAAGAGACCCAGTACTTC. Amino acids: CASTESTGQETQYF.

This clonotype was seen a handful of times. J is TRBJ1-6 and V is TRBV3-1; no definite D call. Germline V CDR1 and CDR2: LGHDT, YNNKEL (reference sequence). CDR3 length equals 13 residues. Trimming shortened V by 1 base and J by 8 bases, and 6 bases separated the two germline ends. The CDR3 DNA reads as TGTGCCAGCAGCCAAGCGAGGCATTCACCCCTCCACTTT. Translation: CASSQARHSPLHF.

This clonotype was seen many times. The chain combines TRBV6-2 or TRBV6-3 with TRBJ1-1; 8 nucleotides align to TRBD1. CDR1 and CDR2 from the germline V gene are MNHEY and SVGEGT. The CDR3 runs 14 residues. V lost 8 bases and J lost 1; bases outside the gene matches: 6. The CDR3 DNA reads TGTGCCAGCGCAAAGACAGGGGCGAACACTGAAGCTTTCTTT. It yields the protein CASAKTGANTEAFF.

Many counts were recorded for this clonotype. The chain joins TRBV11-3 to TRBJ2-5; 9 positions agree with TRBD1. The CDR3 loop spans 17 amino acids. Germline V gene data show CDR1 as SGHNT and CDR2 as YENEEA. V dropped 1 base and J dropped 2; count of bases not matched to a gene: 8. The DNA for the CDR3 is TGTGCCAGCAGCTTAGGGCCGGGACAGGGACTTCAAGAGACCCAGTACTTC. Translation: CASSLGPGQGLQETQYF.

V is TRBV9 and J is TRBJ2-5; D call uncertain. Germline CDR1 and CDR2: SGDLS and YYNGEE. This CDR3 is built from 13 residues. Trimming removed 2 bases at V and 0 bases at J, with 5 bases between. This CDR3 is CASSVHHQETQYF. The CDR3 coding sequence is TGTGCCAGCAGCGTGCACCACCAAGAGACCCAGTACTTC.